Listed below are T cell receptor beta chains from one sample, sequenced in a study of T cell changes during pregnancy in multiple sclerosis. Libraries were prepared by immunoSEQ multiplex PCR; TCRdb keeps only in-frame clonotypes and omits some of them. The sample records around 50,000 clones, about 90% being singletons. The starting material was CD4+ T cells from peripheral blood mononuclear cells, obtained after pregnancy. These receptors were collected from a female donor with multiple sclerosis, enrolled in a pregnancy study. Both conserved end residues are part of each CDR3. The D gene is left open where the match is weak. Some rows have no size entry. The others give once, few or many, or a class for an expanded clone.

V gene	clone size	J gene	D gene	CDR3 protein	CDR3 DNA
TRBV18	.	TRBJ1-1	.	CASSPWSSRGVNTEAFF	TGTGCCAGCTCACCATGGTCATCGCGGGGCGTGAACACTGAAGCTTTCTTT
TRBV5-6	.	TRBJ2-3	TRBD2	CASSRAGVTDTQYF	TGTGCCAGCAGCCGAGCGGGGGTTACAGATACGCAGTATTTT
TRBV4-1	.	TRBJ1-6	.	CASSQAGQSPLSPLHF	TGCGCCAGCAGCCAAGCAGGACAGTCTCCCCTCTCACCCCTCCACTTT
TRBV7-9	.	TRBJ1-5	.	CASSFSMGKGRGQPQHF	TGTGCCAGCAGCTTTTCGATGGGGAAAGGAAGAGGGCAGCCCCAGCATTTT
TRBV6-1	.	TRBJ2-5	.	CASGGALETQYF	TGTGCCAGCGGGGGGGCTCTGGAGACCCAGTACTTC
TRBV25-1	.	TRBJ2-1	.	CASSRGNEQFF	TGTGCCAGCAGTAGGGGCAATGAGCAGTTCTTC
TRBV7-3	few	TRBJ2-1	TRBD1	CASGDSTKNEQFF	TGTGCCAGTGGGGACAGTACAAAGAATGAGCAGTTCTTC
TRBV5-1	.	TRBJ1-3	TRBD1	CASSQGQGQNTIYF	TGCGCCAGCAGCCAGGGACAGGGACAAAACACCATATATTTT
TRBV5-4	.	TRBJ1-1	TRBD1	CASSSGTGGFTEAFF	TGTGCCAGCAGCTCCGGGACAGGGGGTTTCACTGAAGCTTTCTTT
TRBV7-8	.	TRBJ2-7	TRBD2	CASSSGTSGGSFYEQYF	TGTGCCAGCAGCTCCGGGACTAGCGGGGGCAGCTTCTACGAGCAGTACTTC
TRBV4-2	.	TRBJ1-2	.	CASSQEEGNYGYTF	TGTGCCAGCAGCCAAGAGGAGGGGAACTATGGCTACACCTTC
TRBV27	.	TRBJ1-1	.	CASSNRVDTEAFF	TGTGCCAGCAGTAACCGGGTGGACACTGAAGCTTTCTTT
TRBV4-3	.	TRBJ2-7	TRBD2	CASSQAAGGVYEQYF	TGCGCCAGCAGCCAAGCAGCGGGGGGAGTCTACGAGCAGTACTTC
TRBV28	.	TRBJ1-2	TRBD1	CASRIPGTGYGYTF	TGTGCCAGCAGGATTCCCGGGACAGGCTATGGCTACACCTTC
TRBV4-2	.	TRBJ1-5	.	CASSQETSNQPQHF	TGTGCCAGCAGCCAAGAGACAAGTAATCAGCCCCAGCATTTT
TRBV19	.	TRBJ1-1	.	CASSIVPGLMNTEAFF	TGTGCCAGTAGTATAGTACCAGGGCTGATGAACACTGAAGCTTTCTTT
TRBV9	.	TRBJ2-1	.	CASSVTSGSYNEQFF	TGTGCCAGCAGCGTTACCAGCGGGTCATACAATGAGCAGTTCTTC
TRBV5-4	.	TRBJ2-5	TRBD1	CASSRTGGAGETQYF	TGTGCCAGCAGCCGAACAGGGGGCGCGGGGGAGACCCAGTACTTC
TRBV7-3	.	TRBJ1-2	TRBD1	CASSRTGTYGYTF	TGTGCCAGCAGCCGGACAGGAACCTATGGCTACACCTTC
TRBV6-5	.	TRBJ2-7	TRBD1	CASSWDRGSYEQYF	TGTGCCAGCAGTTGGGACAGGGGGTCCTACGAGCAGTACTTC
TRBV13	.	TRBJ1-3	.	CASSLGLNTIYF	TGTGCCAGCAGCTTAGGCCTAAACACCATATATTTT
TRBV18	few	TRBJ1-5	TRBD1	CASSPGTGDNQPQHF	TGTGCCAGCTCACCCGGGACAGGGGACAATCAGCCCCAGCATTTT
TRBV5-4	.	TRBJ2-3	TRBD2	CASSLGGSGGRDTQYF	TGTGCCAGCAGCTTGGGTGGTAGCGGGGGGAGGGATACGCAGTATTTT
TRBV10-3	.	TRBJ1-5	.	CAISESLGGQPQHF	TGTGCCATCAGTGAGTCTCTAGGGGGACAGCCCCAGCATTTT
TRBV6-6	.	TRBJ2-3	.	CASTLGRSLNTQYF	TGTGCCAGCACCCTAGGGAGGAGTTTGAATACGCAGTATTTT
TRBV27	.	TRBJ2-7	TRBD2	CASRPKGLAGGYEQYF	TGTGCCAGCAGACCCAAGGGACTAGCGGGCGGGTACGAGCAGTACTTC
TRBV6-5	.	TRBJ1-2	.	CASSYSTRKQNYGYTF	TGTGCCAGCAGTTACTCGACCAGGAAACAAAACTATGGCTACACCTTC
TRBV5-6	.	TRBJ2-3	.	CASSLAGRASTDTQYF	TGTGCCAGCAGCTTGGCCGGCAGGGCCTCCACAGATACGCAGTATTTT
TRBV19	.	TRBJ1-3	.	CASSQGRTGNTIYF	TGTGCCAGTAGTCAGGGGCGAACTGGAAACACCATATATTTT
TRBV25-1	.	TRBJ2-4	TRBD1	CASSEFGQGNIQYF	TGTGCCAGCAGTGAATTTGGACAGGGAAACATTCAGTACTTC
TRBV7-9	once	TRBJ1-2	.	CASSPSEGYTF	TGTGCCAGCAGCCCTTCGGAGGGCTACACCTTC
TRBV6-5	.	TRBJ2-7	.	CASSYVSRGAGDEQYF	TGTGCCAGCAGTTACGTCAGCAGGGGGGCAGGGGACGAGCAGTACTTC
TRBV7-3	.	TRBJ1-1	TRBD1	CASSRGGLNTEAFF	TGTGCCAGCAGCCGAGGGGGCCTGAACACTGAAGCTTTCTTT
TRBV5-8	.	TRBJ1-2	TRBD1	CASSLDPGQGSYGYTF	TGTGCCAGCAGCTTGGACCCGGGACAGGGATCCTATGGCTACACCTTC